This T cell receptor beta chain was identified in a study of blood T cell repertoires in COVID-19. About the study: Both acute and convalescent COVID-19 samples were obtained from the United States, Italy and Spain.

In the authors' workflow: Amplification of reference gene primers provided the estimated nucleated cell counts. Here immunoSEQ multiplex PCR was the method, and the copy in TCRdb shows in-frame clones only, minus some. The D gene and trimming were derived from the DNA, and the V and J assignments and clone size from that table. The sample records about 89,000 clones, 78% being singletons. This CDR3 region has 11 residues. Germline-derived CDR1 and CDR2 are DFQATT and SNEGSKA (reference sequence). V was pared by 0 bases and J by 11 bases, with 10 bases between. This receptor was identified in a man between 70 and 80 years old with COVID-19, enrolled during active disease. The V and J genes are TRBV20-1 and TRBJ1-1; D is unclear. The sample was peripheral blood. In DNA, the CDR3 is TGCAGTGCTAGAGAGAGCTTGCCGGCTTTCTTT. As protein: CSARESLPAFF.